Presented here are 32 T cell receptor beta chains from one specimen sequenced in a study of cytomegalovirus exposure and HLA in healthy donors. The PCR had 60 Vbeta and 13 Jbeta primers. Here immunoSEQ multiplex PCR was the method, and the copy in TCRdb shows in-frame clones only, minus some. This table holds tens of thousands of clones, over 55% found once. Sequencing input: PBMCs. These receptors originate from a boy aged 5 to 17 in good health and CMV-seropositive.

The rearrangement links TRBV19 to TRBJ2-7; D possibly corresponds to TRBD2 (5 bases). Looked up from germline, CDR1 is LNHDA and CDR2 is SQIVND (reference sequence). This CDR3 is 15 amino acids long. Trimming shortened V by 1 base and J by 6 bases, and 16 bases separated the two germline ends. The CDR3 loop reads CASSIGGLLLSEQYF. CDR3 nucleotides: TGTGCCAGTAGTATAGGAGGGCTGCTATTAAGCGAGCAGTACTTC. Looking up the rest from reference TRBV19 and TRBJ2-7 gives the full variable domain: DGGITQSPKYLFRKEGQNVTLSCEQNLNHDAMYWYRQDPGQGLRLIYYSQIVNDFQKGDIAEGYSVSREKKESFPLTVTSAQKNPTAFYLCASSIGGLLLSEQYFGPGTRLTVT.

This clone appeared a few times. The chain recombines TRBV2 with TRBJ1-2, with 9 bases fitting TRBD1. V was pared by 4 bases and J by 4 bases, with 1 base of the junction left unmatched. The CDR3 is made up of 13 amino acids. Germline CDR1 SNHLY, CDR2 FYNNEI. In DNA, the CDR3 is TGTGCCAGCAGTGGGACAGGGGTCTATGGCTACACCTTC. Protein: CASSGTGVYGYTF.

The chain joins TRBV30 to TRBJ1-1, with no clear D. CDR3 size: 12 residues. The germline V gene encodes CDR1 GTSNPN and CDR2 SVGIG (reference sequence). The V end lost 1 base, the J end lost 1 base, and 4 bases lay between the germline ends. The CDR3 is CAWSGANTEAFF. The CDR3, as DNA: TGTGCCTGGAGTGGGGCGAACACTGAAGCTTTCTTT.

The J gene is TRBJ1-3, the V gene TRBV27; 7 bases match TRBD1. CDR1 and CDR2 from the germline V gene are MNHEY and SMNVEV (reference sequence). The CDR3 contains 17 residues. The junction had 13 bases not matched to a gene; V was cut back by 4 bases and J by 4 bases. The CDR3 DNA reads TGTGCCAGCAGTTCAAGGACAGGCTCGGCAAGGGGAAACACCATATATTTT. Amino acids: CASSSRTGSARGNTIYF.

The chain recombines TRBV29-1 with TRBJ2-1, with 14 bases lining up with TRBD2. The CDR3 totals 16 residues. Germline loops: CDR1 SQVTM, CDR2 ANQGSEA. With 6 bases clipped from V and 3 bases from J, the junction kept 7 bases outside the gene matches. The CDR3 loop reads CSVAGLAGGFYNEQFF. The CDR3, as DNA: TGCAGCGTGGCCGGACTAGCGGGAGGTTTCTACAATGAGCAGTTCTTC.

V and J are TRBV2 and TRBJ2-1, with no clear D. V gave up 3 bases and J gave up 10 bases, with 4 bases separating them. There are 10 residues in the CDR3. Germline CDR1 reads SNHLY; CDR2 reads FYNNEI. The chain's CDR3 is CASSDYEQFF. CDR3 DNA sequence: TGTGCCAGCAGTGACTACGAGCAGTTCTTC.

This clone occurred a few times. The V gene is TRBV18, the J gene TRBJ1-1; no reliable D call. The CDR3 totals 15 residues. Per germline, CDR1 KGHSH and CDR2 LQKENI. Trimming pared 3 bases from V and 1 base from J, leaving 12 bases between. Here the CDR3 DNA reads TGTGCCAGCTCACCGTCATCCCGGAGGAACACTGAAGCTTTCTTT. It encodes CASSPSSRRNTEAFF.

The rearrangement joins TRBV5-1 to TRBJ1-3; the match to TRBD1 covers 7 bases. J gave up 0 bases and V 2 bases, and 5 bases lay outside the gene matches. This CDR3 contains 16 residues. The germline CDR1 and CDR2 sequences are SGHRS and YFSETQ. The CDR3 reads CASSLRTGHSGNTIYF. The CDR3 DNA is TGCGCCAGCAGCTTACGGACAGGCCACTCTGGAAACACCATATATTTT.

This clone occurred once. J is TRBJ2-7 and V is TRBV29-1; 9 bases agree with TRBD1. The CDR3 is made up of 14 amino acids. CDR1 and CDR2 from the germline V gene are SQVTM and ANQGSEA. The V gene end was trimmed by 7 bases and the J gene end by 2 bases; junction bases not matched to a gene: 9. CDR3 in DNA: TGCAGCGCAACCGGGACAGGGCGAACCTACGAGCAGTACTTC. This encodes CSATGTGRTYEQYF.

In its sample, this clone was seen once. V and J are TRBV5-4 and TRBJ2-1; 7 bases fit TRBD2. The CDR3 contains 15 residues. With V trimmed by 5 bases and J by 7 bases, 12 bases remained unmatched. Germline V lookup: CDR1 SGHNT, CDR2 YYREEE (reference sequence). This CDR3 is CASSFYGLGWNEQFF. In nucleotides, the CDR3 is TGTGCCAGCAGTTTCTACGGACTAGGGTGGAATGAGCAGTTCTTC.

CDR3 nucleotide sequence: TGTGCCAGCAGCGTAGGGCAGGGCAATGAGCAGTTCTTC. It is translated as CASSVGQGNEQFF. V gene TRBV9 combines with J gene TRBJ2-1, with D possibly TRBD1 on 5 matching bases. Germline-derived CDR1 and CDR2 are SGDLS and YYNGEE. With 0 bases removed from V and 6 bases from J, the gap between germline ends came to 7 bases. The CDR3 loop spans 13 amino acids.

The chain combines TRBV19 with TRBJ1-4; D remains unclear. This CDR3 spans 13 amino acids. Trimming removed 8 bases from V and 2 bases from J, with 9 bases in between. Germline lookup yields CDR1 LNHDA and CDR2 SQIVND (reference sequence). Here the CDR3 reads CASHRGTNEKLFF. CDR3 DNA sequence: TGTGCCAGTCATCGGGGTACTAATGAAAAACTGTTTTTT.

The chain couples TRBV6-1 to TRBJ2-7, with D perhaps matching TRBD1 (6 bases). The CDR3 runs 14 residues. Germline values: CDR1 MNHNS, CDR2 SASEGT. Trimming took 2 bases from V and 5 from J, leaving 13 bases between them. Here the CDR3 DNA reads TGTGCCAGCAGTGAACAGGGGCGCATCGACGAGCAGTACTTC. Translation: CASSEQGRIDEQYF.

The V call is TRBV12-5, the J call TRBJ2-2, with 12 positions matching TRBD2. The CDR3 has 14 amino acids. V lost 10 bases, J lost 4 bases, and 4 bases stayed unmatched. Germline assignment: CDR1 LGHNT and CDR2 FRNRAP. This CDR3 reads CATSGGAVTGELFF. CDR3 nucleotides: TGTGCTACTAGCGGGGGGGCCGTCACCGGGGAGCTGTTTTTT. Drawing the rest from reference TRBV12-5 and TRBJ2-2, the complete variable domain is DARVTQTPRHKVTEMGQEVTMRCQPILGHNTVFWYRQTMMQGLELLAYFRNRAPLDDSGMPKDRFSAEMPDATLATLKIQPSEPRDSAVYFCATSGGAVTGELFFGEGSRLTVL.

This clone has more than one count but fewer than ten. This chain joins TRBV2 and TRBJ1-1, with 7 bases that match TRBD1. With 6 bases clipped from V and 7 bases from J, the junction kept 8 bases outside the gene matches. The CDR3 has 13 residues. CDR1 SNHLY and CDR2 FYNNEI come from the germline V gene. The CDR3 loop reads CASRPTGKVEAFF. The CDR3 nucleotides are TGTGCCAGCAGGCCGACAGGGAAGGTTGAAGCTTTCTTT.

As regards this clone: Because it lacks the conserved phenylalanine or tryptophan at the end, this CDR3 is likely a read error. The CDR3 spells CASTPSGRAYEQYL. The CDR3 nucleotides are TGTGCCAGCACCCCAAGCGGGAGAGCCTACGAGCAGTACCTC. The chain couples TRBV6-5 to TRBJ2-7; TRBD2 agrees at 8 bases. The germline V gene has CDR1 MNHEY and CDR2 SVGAGI. There are 14 residues in the CDR3. V lost 7 bases to trimming and J lost 2 bases; unmatched junction nucleotides: 7.

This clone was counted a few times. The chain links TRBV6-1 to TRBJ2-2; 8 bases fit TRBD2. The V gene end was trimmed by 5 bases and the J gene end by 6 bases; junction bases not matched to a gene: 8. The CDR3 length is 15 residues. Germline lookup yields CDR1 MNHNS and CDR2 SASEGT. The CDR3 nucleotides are TGTGCCAGCAGTCAAAGCGGGAGATGGCCCGGGGAGCTGTTTTTT. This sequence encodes CASSQSGRWPGELFF.

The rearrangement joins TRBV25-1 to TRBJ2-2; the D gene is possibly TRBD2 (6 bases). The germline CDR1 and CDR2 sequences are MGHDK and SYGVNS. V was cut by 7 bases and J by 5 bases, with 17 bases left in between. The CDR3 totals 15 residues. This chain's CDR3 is CASKGLPVGTGELFF. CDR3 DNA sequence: TGTGCCAGCAAGGGACTGCCGGTGGGAACCGGGGAGCTGTTTTTT.

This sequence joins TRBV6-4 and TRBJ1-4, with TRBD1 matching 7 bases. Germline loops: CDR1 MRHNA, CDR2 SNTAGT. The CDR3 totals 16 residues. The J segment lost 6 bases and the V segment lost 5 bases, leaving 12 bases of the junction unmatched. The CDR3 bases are TGTGCCAGCAGTACAGAATTCAGGGGGTTATATGAAAAACTGTTTTTT. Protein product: CASSTEFRGLYEKLFF.

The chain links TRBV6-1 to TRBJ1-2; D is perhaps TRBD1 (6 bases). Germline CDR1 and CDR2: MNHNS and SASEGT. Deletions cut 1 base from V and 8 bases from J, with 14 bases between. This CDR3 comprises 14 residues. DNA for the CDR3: TGTGCCAGCAGTGAAGGACAGGCTCGAGACGGCTACACCTTC. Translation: CASSEGQARDGYTF.

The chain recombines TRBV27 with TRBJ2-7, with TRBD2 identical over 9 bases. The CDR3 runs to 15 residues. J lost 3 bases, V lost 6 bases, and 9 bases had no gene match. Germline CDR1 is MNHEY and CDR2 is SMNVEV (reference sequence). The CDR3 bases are TGTGCCAGCAGAACGGGAGCGGGAGGCCTCTACGAGCAGTACTTC. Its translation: CASRTGAGGLYEQYF.

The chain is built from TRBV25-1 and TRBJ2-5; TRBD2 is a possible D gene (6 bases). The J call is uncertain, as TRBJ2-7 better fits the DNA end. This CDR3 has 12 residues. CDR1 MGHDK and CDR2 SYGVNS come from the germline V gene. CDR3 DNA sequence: TGTGCCAGCAGCGCAAGCGGGTACGAGCAGTACTTC. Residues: CASSASGYEQYF.

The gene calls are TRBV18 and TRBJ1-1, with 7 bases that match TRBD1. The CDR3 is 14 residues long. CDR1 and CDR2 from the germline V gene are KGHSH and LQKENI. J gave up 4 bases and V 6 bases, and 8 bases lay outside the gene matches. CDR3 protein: CASSPQGGGTEAFF. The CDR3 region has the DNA TGTGCCAGCTCCCCGCAGGGGGGTGGCACTGAAGCTTTCTTT. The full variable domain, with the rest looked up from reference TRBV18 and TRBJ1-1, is NAGVMQNPRHLVRRRGQEARLRCSPMKGHSHVYWYRQLPEEGLKFMVYLQKENIIDESGMPKERFSAEFPKEGPSILRIQQVVRGDSAAYFCASSPQGGGTEAFFGQGTRLTVV.

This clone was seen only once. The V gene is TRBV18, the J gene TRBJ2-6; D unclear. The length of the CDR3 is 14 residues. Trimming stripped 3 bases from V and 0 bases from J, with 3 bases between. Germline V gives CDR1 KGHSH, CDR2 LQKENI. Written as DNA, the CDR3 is TGTGCCAGCTCACCCAACTCTGGGGCCAACGTCCTGACTTTC. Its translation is CASSPNSGANVLTF.

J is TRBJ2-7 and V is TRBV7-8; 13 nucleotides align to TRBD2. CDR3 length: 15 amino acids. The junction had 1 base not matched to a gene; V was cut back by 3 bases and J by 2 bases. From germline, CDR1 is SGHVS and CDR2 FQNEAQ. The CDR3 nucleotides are TGTGCCAGCAGCTTGGGACTAGCGGGAACCTACGAGCAGTACTTC. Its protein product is CASSLGLAGTYEQYF.

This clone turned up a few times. The CDR3 region has the DNA TGTGCCAGCAGCTGGCGGGTGGCTAGCGGGATTTCCTACAATGAGCAGTTCTTC. It specifies CASSWRVASGISYNEQFF. The chain combines TRBV7-2 with TRBJ2-1; 9 nucleotides match TRBD2. The CDR3 is 18 amino acids. Per germline, CDR1 SGHTA and CDR2 FQGNSA. Germline trimming cut 4 bases from V and 1 base from J; bases unmatched to any gene: 11.

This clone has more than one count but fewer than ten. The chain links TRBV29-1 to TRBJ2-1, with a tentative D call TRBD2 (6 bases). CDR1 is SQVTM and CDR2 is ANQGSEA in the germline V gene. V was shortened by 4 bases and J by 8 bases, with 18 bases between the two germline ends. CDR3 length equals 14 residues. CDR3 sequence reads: CSVVLPGSGDEQFF. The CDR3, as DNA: TGCAGCGTTGTACTCCCTGGCTCGGGGGATGAGCAGTTCTTC.

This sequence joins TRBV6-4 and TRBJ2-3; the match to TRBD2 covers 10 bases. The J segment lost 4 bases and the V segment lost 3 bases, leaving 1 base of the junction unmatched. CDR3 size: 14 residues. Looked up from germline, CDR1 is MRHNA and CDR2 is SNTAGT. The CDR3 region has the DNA TGTGCCAGCAGTGAGACTAGCGGGCCAGATACGCAGTATTTT. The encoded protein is CASSETSGPDTQYF.

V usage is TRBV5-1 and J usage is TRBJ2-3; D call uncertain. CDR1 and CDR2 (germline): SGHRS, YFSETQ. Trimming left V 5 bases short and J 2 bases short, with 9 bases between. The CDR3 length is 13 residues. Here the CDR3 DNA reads TGCGCCAGCAGATGGCAGGACACAGATACGCAGTATTTT. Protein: CASRWQDTDTQYF. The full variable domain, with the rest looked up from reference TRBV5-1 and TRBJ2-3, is KAGVTQTPRYLIKTRGQQVTLSCSPISGHRSVSWYQQTPGQGLQFLFEYFSETQRNKGNFPGRFSGRQFSNSRSEMNVSTLELGDSALYLCASRWQDTDTQYFGPGTRLTVL.

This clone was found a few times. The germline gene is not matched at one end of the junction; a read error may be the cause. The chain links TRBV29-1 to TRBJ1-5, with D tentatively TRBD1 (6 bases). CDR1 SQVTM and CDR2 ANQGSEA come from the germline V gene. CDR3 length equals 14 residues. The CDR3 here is CSAAVGGRNQPQNF. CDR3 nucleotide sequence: TGCAGCGCCGCGGTCGGGGGGCGCAATCAGCCCCAGAATTTT.

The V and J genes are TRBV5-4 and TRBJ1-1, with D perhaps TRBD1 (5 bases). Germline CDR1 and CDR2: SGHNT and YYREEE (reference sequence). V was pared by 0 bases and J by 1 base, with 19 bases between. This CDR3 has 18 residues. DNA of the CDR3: TGTGCCAGCAGCTTGGGAGTTACGCCAGGGCGGGGGAACACTGAAGCTTTCTTT. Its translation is CASSLGVTPGRGNTEAFF.

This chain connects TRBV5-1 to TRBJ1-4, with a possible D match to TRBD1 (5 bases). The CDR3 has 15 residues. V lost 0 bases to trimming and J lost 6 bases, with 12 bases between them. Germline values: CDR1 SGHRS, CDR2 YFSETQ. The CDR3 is CASSLGGDPHEKLFF. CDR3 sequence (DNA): TGCGCCAGCAGCTTGGGGGGGGATCCCCATGAAAAACTGTTTTTT.